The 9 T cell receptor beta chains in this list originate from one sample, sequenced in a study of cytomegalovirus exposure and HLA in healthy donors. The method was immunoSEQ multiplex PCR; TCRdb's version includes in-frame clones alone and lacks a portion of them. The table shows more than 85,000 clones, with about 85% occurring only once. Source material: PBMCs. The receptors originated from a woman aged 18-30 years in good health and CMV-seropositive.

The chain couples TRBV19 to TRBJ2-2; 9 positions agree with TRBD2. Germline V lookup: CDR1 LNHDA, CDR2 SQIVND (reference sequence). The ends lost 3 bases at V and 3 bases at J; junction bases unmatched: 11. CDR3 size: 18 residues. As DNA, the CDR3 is TGTGCCAGTAGTATCCTCGACGTTAGCGGGAGCGACACCGGGGAGCTGTTTTTT. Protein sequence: CASSILDVSGSDTGELFF.

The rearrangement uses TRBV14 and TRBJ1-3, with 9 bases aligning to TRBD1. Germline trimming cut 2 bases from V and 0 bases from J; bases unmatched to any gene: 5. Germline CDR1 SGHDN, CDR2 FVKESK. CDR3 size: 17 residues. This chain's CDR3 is CASSQFRDRDSGNTIYF. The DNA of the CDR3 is TGTGCCAGCAGCCAATTCCGGGACAGGGACTCTGGAAACACCATATATTTT. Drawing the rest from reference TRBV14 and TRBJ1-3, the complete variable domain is EAGVTQFPSHSVIEKGQTVTLRCDPISGHDNLYWYRRVMGKEIKFLLHFVKESKQDESGMPNNRFLAERTGGTYSTLKVQPAELEDSGVYFCASSQFRDRDSGNTIYFGEGSWLTVV.

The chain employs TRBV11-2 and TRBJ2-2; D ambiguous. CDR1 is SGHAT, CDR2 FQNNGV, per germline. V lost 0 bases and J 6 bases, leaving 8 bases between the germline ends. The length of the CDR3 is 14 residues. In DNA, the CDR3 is TGTGCCAGCAGCTTAGACGGGTTCGCCGGGGAGCTGTTTTTT. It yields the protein CASSLDGFAGELFF.

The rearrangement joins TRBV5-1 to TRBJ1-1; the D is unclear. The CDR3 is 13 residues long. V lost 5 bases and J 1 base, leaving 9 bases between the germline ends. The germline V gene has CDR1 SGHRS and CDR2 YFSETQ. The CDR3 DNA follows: TGCGCCAGCAGTGAAACAGAGAACACTGAAGCTTTCTTT. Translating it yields CASSETENTEAFF.

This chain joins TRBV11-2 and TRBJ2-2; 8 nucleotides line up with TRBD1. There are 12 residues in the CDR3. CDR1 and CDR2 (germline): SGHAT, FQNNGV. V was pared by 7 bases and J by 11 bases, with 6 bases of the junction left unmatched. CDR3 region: CASTPGTGELFF. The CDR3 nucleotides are TGTGCCAGCACCCCGGGGACAGGAGAGCTGTTTTTT.

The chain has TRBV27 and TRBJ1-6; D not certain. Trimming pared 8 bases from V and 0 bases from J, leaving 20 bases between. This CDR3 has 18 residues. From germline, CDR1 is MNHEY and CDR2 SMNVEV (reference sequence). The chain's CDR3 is CASYARRSLSSYNSPLHF. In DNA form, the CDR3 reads TGTGCCAGCTATGCCAGGCGCAGCCTGAGCTCCTATAATTCACCCCTCCACTTT.

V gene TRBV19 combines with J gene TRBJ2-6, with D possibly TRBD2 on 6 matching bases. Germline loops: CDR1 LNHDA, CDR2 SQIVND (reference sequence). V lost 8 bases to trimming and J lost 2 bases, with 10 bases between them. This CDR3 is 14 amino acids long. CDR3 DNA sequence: TGTGCCAGTTCTTGGGGGGCTGGGGCCAACGTCCTGACTTTC. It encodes CASSWGAGANVLTF.

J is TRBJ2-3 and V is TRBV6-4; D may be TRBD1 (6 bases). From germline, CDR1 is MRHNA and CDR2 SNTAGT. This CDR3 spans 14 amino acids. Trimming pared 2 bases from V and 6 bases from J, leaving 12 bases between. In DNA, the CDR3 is TGTGCCAGCAGTGACCAGGGGCGAAGGGATACGCAGTATTTT. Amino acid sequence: CASSDQGRRDTQYF.

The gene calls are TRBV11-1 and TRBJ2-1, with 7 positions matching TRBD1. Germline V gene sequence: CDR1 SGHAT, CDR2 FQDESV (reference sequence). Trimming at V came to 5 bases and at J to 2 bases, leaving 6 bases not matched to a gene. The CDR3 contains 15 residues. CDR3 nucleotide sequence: TGTGCCAGCAGCCCGTCAAGGGGGCCCTACAATGAGCAGTTCTTC. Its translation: CASSPSRGPYNEQFF.